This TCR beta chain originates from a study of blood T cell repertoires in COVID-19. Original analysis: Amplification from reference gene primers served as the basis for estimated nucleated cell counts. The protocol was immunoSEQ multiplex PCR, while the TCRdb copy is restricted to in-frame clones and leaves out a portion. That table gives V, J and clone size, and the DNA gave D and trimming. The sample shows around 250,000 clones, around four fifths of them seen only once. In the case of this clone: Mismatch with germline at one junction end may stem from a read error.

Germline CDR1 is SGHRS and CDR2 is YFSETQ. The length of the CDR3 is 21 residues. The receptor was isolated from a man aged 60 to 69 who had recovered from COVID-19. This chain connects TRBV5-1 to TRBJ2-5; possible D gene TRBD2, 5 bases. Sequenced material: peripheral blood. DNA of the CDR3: TGCGCCAGCAGCTTGCCCACTACCCTGTCCCGGGATTCCGAACCCCAAGGGACCCAGTACTTC. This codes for CASSLPTTLSRDSEPQGTQYF. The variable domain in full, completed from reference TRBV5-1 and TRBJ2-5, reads KAGVTQTPRYLIKTRGQQVTLSCSPISGHRSVSWYQQTPGQGLQFLFEYFSETQRNKGNFPGRFSGRQFSNSRSEMNVSTLELGDSALYLCASSLPTTLSRDSEPQGTQYFGPGTRLLVL.